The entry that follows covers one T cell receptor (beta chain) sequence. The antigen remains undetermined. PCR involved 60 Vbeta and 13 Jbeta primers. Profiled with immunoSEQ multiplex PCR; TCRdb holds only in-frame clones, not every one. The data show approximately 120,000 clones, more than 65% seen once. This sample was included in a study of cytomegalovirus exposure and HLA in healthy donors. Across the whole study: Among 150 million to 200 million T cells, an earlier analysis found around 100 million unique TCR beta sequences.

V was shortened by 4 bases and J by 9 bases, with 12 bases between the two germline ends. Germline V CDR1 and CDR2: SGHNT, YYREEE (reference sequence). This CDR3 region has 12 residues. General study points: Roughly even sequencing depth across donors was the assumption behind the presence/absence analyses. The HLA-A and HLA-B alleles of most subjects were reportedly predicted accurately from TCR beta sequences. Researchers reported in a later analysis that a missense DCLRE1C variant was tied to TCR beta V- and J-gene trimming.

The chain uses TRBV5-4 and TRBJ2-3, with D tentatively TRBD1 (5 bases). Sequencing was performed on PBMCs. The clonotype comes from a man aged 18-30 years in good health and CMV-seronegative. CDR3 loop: CASSPIQGTQYF. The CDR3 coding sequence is TGTGCCAGCAGCCCTATTCAGGGAACGCAGTATTTT.